The entry that follows covers one TCR beta chain sequence. Its target is not known. At a deep level, the assay was run. The authors split each subset's genomic DNA evenly across several immunoSEQ plates. In the sorted-subset replicate PCRs, 200 ng DNA, 25,000 to 35,000 T cell genomes, was used. Sequenced by immunoSEQ multiplex PCR; TCRdb stores in-frame clones only, minus some. The top ten hold roughly 24% of the sample, which has some 120,000 clones, about 70% seen once. There are 14 residues in the CDR3. Trimming pared 3 bases from V and 9 bases from J, leaving 16 bases between. Germline lookup yields CDR1 SGHNT and CDR2 YYREEE (reference sequence). The data originate from a study of shared clonotypes between healthy human individuals. Findings and limits, study-wide: Donor clonotype sharing was expected to depend on sequencing depth.

The chain is built from TRBV5-4 and TRBJ2-1; D is perhaps TRBD2 (5 bases). Sequencing was done on a sample of memory CD8+ T cells sorted from blood. The subset here: CD45RO+ cells pooled with CCR7-negative TemRA cells. This TCR was recovered from a woman under 40 in good health. CDR3 loop: CASSSRTGDGEQFF. In DNA form, the CDR3 reads TGTGCCAGCAGCTCAAGGACTGGCGATGGTGAGCAGTTCTTC. Based on the CDR3 plus reference TRBV5-4 and TRBJ2-1, the full variable domain is ETGVTQSPTHLIKTRGQQVTLRCSSQSGHNTVSWYQQALGQGPQFIFQYYREEENGRGNFPPRFSGLQFPNYSSELNVNALELDDSALYLCASSSRTGDGEQFFGPGTRLTVL.